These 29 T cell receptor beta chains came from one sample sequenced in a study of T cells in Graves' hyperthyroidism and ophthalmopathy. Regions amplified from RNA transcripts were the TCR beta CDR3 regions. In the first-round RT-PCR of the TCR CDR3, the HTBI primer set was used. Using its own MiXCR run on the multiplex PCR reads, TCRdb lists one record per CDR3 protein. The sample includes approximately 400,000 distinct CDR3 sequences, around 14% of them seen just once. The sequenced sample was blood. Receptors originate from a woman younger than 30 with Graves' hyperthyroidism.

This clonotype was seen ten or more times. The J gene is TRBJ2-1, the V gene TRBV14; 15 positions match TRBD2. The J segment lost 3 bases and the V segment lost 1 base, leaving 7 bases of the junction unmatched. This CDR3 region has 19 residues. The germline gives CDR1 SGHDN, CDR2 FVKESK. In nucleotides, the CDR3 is TGTGCCAGCAGCCAAGGTTCCGGGACTAGCGGGAGGTACTACAATGAGCAGTTCTTC. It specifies CASSQGSGTSGRYYNEQFF. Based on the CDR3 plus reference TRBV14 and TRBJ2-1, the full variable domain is EAGVTQFPSHSVIEKGQTVTLRCDPISGHDNLYWYRRVMGKEIKFLLHFVKESKQDESGMPNNRFLAERTGGTYSTLKVQPAELEDSGVYFCASSQGSGTSGRYYNEQFFGPGTRLTVL.

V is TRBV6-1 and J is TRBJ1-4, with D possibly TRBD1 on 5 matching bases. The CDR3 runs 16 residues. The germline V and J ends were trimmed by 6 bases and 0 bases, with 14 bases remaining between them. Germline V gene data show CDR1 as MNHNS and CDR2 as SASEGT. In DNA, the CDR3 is TGTGCCAGCAGAACTATTCGAGGGGCAACTAATGAAAAACTGTTTTTT. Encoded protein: CASRTIRGATNEKLFF.

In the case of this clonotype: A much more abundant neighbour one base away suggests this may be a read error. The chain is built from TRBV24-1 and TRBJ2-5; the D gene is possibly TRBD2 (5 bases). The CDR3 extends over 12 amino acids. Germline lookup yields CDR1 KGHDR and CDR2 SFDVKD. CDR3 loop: CATSEIGETQCF. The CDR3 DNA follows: TGTGCCACCAGTGAAATTGGGGAGACCCAGTGCTTC.

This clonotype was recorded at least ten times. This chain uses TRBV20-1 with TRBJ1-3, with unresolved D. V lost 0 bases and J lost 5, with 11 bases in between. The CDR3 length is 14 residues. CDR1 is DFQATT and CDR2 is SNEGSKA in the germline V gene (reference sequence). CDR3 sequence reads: CSAREDTGRNTIYF. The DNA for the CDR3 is TGCAGTGCTAGAGAGGATACTGGGCGAAACACCATATATTTT.

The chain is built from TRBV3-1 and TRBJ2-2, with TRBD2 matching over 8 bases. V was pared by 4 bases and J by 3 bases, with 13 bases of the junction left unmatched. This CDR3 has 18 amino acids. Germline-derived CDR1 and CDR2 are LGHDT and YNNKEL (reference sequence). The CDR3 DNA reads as TGTGCCAGCAGCCCTTACCGTTCCGCTAGCGGGTACACCGGGGAGCTGTTTTTT. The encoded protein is CASSPYRSASGYTGELFF.

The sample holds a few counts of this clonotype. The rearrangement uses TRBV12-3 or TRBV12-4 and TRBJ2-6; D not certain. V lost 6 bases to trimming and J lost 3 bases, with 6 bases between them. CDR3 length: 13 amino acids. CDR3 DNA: TGTGCCAGCAGACGTCTTGGGGCCAACGTCCTGACTTTC. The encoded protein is CASRRLGANVLTF.

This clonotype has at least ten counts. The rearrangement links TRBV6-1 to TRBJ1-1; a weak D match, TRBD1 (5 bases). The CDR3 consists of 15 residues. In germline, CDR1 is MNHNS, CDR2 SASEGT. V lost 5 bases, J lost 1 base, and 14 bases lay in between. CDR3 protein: CASSYIRGANTEAFF. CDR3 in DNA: TGTGCCAGCAGTTATATTCGTGGGGCGAACACTGAAGCTTTCTTT.

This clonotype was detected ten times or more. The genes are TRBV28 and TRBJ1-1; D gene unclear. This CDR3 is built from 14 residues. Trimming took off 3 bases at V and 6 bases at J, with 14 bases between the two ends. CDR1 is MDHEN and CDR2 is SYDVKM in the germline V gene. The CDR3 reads CASSFSPGDAEAFF. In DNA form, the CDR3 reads TGTGCCAGCAGTTTTAGTCCTGGGGATGCTGAAGCTTTCTTT.

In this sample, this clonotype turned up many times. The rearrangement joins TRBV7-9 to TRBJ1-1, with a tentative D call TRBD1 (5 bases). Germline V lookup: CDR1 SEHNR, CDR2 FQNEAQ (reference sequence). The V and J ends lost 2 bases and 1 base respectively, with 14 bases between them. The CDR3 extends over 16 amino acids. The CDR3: CASSLSIGTENTEAFF. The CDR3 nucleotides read TGTGCCAGCAGCTTATCGATCGGGACTGAGAACACTGAAGCTTTCTTT.

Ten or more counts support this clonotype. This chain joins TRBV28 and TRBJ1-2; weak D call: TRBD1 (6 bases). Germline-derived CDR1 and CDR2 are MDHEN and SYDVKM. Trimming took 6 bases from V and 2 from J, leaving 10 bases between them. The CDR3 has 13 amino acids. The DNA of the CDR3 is TGTGCCAGCAGCGGGACAAACAACTATGGCTACACCTTC. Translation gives CASSGTNNYGYTF.

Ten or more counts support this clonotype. CDR3 residues: CASSPLDRVGYNEQFF. The CDR3 coding sequence is TGTGCCAGCAGCCCTCTTGACAGGGTAGGCTACAATGAGCAGTTCTTC. J is TRBJ2-1 and V is TRBV28; 7 bases agree with TRBD1. Germline V lookup: CDR1 MDHEN, CDR2 SYDVKM. The CDR3 loop spans 16 amino acids. Trimming cost V 6 bases and J 3 bases; bases outside gene matches: 11.

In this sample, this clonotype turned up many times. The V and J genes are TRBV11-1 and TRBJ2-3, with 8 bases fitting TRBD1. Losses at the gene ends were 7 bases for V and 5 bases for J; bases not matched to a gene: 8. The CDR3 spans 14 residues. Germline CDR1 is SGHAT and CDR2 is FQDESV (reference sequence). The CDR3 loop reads CASIDRGAGDTQYF. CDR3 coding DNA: TGTGCCAGCATCGACAGGGGAGCAGGAGATACGCAGTATTTT.

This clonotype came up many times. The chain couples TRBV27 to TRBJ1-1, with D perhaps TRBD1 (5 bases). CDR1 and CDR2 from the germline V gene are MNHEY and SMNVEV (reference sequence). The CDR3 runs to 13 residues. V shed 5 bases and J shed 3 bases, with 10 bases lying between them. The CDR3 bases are TGTGCCAGCAGTACTGACAGTTACACTGAAGCTTTCTTT. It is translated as CASSTDSYTEAFF.

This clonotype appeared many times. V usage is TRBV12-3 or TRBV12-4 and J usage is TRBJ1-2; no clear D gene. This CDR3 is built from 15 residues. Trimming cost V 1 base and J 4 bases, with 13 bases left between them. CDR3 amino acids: CASSLEEGRGYGYTF. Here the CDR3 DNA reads TGTGCCAGCAGTTTAGAGGAGGGAAGAGGCTATGGCTACACCTTC.

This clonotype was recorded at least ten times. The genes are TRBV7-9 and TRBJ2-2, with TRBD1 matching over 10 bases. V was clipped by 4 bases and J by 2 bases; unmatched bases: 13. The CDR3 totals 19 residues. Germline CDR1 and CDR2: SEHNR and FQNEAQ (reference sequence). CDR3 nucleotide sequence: TGTGCCAGCAGCTCCGCACCTGGGGACAGGGGTTCTAACACCGGGGAGCTGTTTTTT. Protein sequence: CASSSAPGDRGSNTGELFF.

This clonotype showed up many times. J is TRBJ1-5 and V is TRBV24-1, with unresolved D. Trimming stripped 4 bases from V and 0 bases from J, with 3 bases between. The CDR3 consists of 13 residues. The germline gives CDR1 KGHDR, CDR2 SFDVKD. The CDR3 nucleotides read TGTGCCACCAGTGACTATAGCAATCAGCCCCAGCATTTT. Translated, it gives CATSDYSNQPQHF.

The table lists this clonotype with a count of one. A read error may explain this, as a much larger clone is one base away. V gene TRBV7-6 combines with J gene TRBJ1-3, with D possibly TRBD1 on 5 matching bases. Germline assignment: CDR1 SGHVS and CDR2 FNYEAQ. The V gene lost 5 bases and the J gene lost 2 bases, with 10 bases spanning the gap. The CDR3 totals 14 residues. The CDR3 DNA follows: TGTGCCAGCAGCCGGGACGTTGCTGGAAACACCATATATTTT. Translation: CASSRDVAGNTIYF.

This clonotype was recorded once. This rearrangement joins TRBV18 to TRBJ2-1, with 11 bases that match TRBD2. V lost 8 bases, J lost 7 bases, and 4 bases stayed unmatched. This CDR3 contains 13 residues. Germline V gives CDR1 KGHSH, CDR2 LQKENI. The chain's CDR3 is CASISGRENEQFF. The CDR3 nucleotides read TGTGCCAGCATTAGCGGGAGGGAAAATGAGCAGTTCTTC.

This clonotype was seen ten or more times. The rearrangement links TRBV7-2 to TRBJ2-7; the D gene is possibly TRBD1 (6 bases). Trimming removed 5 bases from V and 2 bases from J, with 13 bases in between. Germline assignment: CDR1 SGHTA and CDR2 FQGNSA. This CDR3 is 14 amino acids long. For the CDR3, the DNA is TGTGCCAGCAGCCCAGGGGTGGGGACCTACGAGCAGTACTTC. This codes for CASSPGVGTYEQYF.

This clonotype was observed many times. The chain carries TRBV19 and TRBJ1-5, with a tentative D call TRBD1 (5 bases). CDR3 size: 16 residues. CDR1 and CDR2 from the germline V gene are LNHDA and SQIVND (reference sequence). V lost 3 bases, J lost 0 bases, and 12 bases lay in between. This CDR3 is CASSIMSTDSNQPQHF. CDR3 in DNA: TGTGCCAGTAGTATTATGTCGACAGATAGCAATCAGCCCCAGCATTTT. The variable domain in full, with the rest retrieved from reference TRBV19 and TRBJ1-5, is DGGITQSPKYLFRKEGQNVTLSCEQNLNHDAMYWYRQDPGQGLRLIYYSQIVNDFQKGDIAEGYSVSREKKESFPLTVTSAQKNPTAFYLCASSIMSTDSNQPQHFGDGTRLSIL.

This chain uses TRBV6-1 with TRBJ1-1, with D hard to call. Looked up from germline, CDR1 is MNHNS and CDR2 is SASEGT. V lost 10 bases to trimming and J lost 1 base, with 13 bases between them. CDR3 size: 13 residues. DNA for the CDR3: TGTGCCACCTCGGAGGTATCGAACACTGAAGCTTTCTTT. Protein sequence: CATSEVSNTEAFF.

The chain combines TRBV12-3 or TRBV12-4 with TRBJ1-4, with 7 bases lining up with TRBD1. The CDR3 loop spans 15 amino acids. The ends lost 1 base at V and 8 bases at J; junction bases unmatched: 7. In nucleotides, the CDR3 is TGTGCCAGCAGTTTAGGGGGACAGATCTTAGAAAAACTGTTTTTT. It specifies CASSLGGQILEKLFF.

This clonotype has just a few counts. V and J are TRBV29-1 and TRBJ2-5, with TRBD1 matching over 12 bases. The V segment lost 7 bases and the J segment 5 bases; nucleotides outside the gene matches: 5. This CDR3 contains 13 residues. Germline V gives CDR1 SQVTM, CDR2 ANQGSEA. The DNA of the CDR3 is TGCAGCGCGGGACAGGGGGCGCGGGAGACCCAGTACTTC. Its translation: CSAGQGARETQYF.

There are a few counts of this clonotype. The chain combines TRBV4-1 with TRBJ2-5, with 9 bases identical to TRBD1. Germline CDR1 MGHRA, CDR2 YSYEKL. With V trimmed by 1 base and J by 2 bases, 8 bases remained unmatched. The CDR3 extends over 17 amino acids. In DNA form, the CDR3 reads TGCGCCAGCAGCCAAGCTGGCGGGACAGGGCCGCAAGAGACCCAGTACTTC. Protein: CASSQAGGTGPQETQYF.

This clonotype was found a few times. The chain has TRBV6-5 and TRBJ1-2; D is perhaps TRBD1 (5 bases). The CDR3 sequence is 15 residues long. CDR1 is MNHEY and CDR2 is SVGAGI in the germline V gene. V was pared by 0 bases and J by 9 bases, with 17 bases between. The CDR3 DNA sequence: TGTGCCAGCAGTTACTCGAATTTGGGGACTAACAGCTACACCTTC. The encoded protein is CASSYSNLGTNSYTF.

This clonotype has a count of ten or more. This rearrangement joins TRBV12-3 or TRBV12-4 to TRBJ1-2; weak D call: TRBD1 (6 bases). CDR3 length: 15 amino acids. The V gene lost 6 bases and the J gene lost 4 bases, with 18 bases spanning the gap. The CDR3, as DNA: TGTGCCAGCAGCCCCGGGGGAGGGACAACCTATGGCTACACCTTC. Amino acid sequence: CASSPGGGTTYGYTF.

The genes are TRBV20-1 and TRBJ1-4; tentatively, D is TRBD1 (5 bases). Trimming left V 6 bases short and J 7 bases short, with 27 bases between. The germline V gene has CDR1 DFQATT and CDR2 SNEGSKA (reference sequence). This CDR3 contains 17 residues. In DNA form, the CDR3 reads TGCAGTGCGGGGGATCGTCGGGCTCAGGCCGGGTCTGAAAAACTGTTTTTT. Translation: CSAGDRRAQAGSEKLFF.

CDR3 in amino acids: CASTGLAGQETQYF. CDR3 bases: TGCGCCAGCACCGGATTAGCGGGACAAGAGACCCAGTACTTC. V gene TRBV10-2 combines with J gene TRBJ2-5, with TRBD2 matching 8 bases. CDR3 length equals 14 residues. Germline CDR1 WSHSY, CDR2 SAAADI. The trim removed 7 bases at V and 2 bases at J, leaving 6 bases unmatched.

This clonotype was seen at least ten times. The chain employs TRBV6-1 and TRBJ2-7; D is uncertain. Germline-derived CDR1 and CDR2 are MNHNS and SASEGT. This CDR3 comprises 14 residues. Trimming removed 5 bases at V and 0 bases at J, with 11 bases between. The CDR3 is CASSYDWVSYEQYF. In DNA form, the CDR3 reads TGTGCCAGCAGTTACGATTGGGTCTCCTACGAGCAGTACTTC.